These T cell receptor beta chains were read from a single sample in a study of blood T cell repertoires in COVID-19. The data were produced by immunoSEQ multiplex PCR, yet TCRdb's version contains in-frame clones alone and is incomplete. The data hold approximately 140,000 clones, with roughly 84% observed a single time. The sample was peripheral blood. These receptors all stem from a man between 65 and 85 years old with acute or convalescent COVID-19. The CDR3 runs from the conserved cysteine through the conserved F or W. The D gene is left open where the match is weak. The size of a clone is reported for some rows only, either as once, few or many, or as a class for expanded clones.

size	D	V	J	CDR3	DNA
few	NA	TRBV5-4	TRBJ1-1	CASQIRGGTTEAFF	TGTGCCAGCCAAATCCGGGGGGGCACCACTGAAGCTTTCTTT
once	NA	TRBV27	TRBJ1-4	CASKLTGAPNEKLFF	TGTGCCAGCAAACTGACAGGTGCCCCTAATGAAAAACTGTTTTTT
few	NA	TRBV11-2	TRBJ2-7	CASSFWGARDEQYF	TGTGCCAGCAGCTTTTGGGGAGCTCGGGACGAGCAGTACTTC
once	NA	TRBV5-4	TRBJ2-1	CASSPLGAAGSNEQFF	TGTGCCAGCAGCCCCCTCGGTGCGGCCGGGTCCAATGAGCAGTTCTTC
NA	TRBD1	TRBV5-1	TRBJ1-1	CASRSDRGDTEAFF	TGCGCCAGCAGGTCCGACAGGGGTGACACTGAAGCTTTCTTT
NA	TRBD1	TRBV7-3	TRBJ2-2	CASTETGGGELFF	TGTGCCAGCACCGAGACAGGGGGCGGGGAGCTGTTTTTT
NA	TRBD2	TRBV18	TRBJ2-1	CASSPSTGGRDLNEQFF	TGTGCCAGCTCACCATCAACCGGCGGGAGGGATCTCAATGAGCAGTTCTTC
NA	TRBD2	TRBV6-1	TRBJ2-3	CASSEGGGPTDTQYF	TGTGCCAGCAGTGAAGGCGGGGGACCCACAGATACGCAGTATTTT
once	TRBD1	TRBV7-9	TRBJ2-1	CASSSPGQGASGQYNEQFF	TGTGCCAGCAGCTCGCCGGGACAGGGGGCTAGCGGGCAGTACAATGAGCAGTTCTTC
NA	TRBD1	TRBV3-1/TRBV3-2	TRBJ1-1	CASSTRGRGYTEAFF	TGTGCCAGCAGCACCAGGGGGCGAGGGTACACTGAAGCTTTCTTT
once	NA	TRBV6-5	TRBJ2-3	CASSLGQITDTQYF	TGTGCCAGCAGTTTAGGACAGATCACAGATACGCAGTATTTT
NA	NA	TRBV29-1	TRBJ2-7	CSGRDGSSYEQYF	TGCAGCGGCCGGGACGGGAGCTCCTACGAGCAGTACTTC
few	NA	TRBV4-2	TRBJ1-2	CASSQTLGGYGYTF	TGTGCCAGCAGCCAGACTCTTGGTGGCTATGGCTACACCTTC
NA	TRBD1	TRBV6-6	TRBJ2-2	CASSRQGLWDTGELFF	TGTGCCAGCAGTCGACAGGGCCTATGGGACACCGGGGAGCTGTTTTTT
once	NA	TRBV7-3	TRBJ2-2	CASSSSDRVDTGELFF	TGTGCCAGCAGCTCCTCCGACCGGGTGGACACCGGGGAGCTGTTTTTT